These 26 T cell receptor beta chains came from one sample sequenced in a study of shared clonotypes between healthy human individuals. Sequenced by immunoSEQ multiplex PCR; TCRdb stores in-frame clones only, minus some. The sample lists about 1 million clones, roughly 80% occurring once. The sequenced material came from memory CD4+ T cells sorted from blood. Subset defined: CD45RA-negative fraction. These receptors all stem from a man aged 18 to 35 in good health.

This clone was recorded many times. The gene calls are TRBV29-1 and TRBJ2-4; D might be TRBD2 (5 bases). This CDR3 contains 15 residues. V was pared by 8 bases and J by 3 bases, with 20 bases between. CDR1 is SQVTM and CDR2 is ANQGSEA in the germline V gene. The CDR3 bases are TGCAGCCCACGAGGGATTAATGGGGTCAAAAACATTCAGTACTTC. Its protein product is CSPRGINGVKNIQYF.

CDR3 loop: CASFPRGNGYTF. The DNA of the CDR3 is TGTGCCAGCTTTCCGAGGGGCAATGGCTACACCTTC. The gene calls are TRBV7-3 and TRBJ1-2; the D gene is possibly TRBD1 (5 bases). The V gene lost 8 bases and the J gene lost 6 bases, with 13 bases spanning the gap. Germline V gene sequence: CDR1 SGHTA, CDR2 FQGTGA. This CDR3 comprises 12 residues.

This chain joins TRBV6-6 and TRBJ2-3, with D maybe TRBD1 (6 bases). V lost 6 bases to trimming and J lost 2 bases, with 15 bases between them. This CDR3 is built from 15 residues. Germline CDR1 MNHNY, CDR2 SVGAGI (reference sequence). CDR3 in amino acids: CASRKGDLATDTQYF. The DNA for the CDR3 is TGTGCCAGCAGGAAGGGGGACCTAGCCACAGATACGCAGTATTTT.

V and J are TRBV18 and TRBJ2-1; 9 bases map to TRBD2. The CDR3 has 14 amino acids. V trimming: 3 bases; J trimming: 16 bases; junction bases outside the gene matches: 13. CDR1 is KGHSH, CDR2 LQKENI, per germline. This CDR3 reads CASSPRDEGTSIFF. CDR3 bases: TGTGCCAGCTCACCGCGGGACGAAGGGACTAGCATTTTCTTC.

CDR3 region: CAWTRLGQGMVGYTF. For the CDR3, the DNA is TGTGCCTGGACTCGACTGGGACAGGGAATGGTTGGCTACACCTTC. The rearrangement joins TRBV30 to TRBJ1-2; 9 bases are shared with TRBD1. V dropped 4 bases and J dropped 7; count of bases not matched to a gene: 13. The CDR3 length is 15 residues. Germline CDR1 is GTSNPN and CDR2 is SVGIG (reference sequence).

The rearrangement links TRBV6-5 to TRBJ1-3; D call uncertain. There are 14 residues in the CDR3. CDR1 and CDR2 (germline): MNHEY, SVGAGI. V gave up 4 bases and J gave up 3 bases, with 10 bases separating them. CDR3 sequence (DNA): TGTGCCAGCAGTTTCCGGGCCGATGGAAACACCATATATTTT. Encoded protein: CASSFRADGNTIYF.

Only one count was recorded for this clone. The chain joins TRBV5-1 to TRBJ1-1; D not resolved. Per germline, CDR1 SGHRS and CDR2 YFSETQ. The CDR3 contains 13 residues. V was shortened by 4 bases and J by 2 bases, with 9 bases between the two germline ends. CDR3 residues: CASSAGSNTEAFF. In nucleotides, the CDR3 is TGCGCCAGCAGCGCCGGATCAAACACTGAAGCTTTCTTT.

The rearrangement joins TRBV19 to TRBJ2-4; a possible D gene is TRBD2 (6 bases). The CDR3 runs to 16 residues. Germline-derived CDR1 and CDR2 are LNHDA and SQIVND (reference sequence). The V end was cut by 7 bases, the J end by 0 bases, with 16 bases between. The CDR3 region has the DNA TGTGCCAGTAATCCCTGGGGGGAGAGAGCCAAAAACATTCAGTACTTC. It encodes CASNPWGERAKNIQYF.

The CDR3, as DNA: TGTGCCAGCAGGCCGACAGGGGGGTTCTCCGGGAAGACCCAGTACTTC. Protein product: CASRPTGGFSGKTQYF. The V call is TRBV2, the J call TRBJ2-5; 9 bases match TRBD1. There are 16 residues in the CDR3. The trim removed 6 bases at V and 6 bases at J, leaving 14 bases unmatched. Looked up from germline, CDR1 is SNHLY and CDR2 is FYNNEI. The full variable domain, with the rest looked up from reference TRBV2 and TRBJ2-5, is EPEVTQTPSHQVTQMGQEVILRCVPISNHLYFYWYRQILGQKVEFLVSFYNNEISEKSEIFDDQFSVERPDGSNFTLKIRSTKLEDSAMYFCASRPTGGFSGKTQYFGPGTRLLVL.

Here the CDR3 DNA reads TGCGCCAGCAGCCAAGGGACAGCAGCTAACTATGGCTACACCTTC. This codes for CASSQGTAANYGYTF. This chain joins TRBV4-1 and TRBJ1-2, with D possibly being TRBD1 (6 bases). CDR3 length: 15 residues. With 1 base removed from V and 0 bases from J, the gap between germline ends came to 9 bases. Germline-derived CDR1 and CDR2 are MGHRA and YSYEKL.

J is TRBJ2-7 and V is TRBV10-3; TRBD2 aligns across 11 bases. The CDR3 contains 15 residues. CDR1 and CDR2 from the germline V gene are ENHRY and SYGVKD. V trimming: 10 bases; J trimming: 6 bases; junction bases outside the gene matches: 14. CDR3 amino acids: CASLGLAGGDTEQYF. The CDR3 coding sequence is TGTGCCAGTTTGGGGCTAGCGGGAGGTGATACCGAGCAGTACTTC.

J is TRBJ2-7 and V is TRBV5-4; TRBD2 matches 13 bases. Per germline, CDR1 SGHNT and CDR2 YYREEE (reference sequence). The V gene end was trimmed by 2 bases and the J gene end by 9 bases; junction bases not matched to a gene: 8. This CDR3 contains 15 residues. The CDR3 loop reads CASSFTSGRAGWQYF. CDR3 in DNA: TGTGCCAGCAGCTTCACTAGCGGGAGGGCTGGGTGGCAGTACTTC.

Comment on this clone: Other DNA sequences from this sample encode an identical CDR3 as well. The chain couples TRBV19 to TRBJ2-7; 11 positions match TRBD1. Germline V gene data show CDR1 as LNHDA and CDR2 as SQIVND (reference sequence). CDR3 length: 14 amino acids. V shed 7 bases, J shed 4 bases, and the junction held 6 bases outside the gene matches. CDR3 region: CASNPGTGGYEQYF. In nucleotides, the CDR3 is TGTGCCAGTAACCCCGGGACAGGGGGGTACGAGCAGTACTTC.

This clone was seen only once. The CDR3 region has the DNA TGCGCCAGCAGCCAAGATCGGCAATATGTCGGCCCGCACAATGAGCAGTTCTTC. Translation gives CASSQDRQYVGPHNEQFF. V gene TRBV4-1 combines with J gene TRBJ2-1; D not resolved. The CDR3 consists of 18 residues. Germline V gene sequence: CDR1 MGHRA, CDR2 YSYEKL. Trimming took off 0 bases at V and 5 bases at J, with 20 bases between the two ends.

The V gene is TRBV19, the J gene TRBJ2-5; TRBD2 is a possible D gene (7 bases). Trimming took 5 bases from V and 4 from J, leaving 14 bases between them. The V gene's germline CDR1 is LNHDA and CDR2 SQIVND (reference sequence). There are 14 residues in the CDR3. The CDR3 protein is CASSDRPGGETQYF. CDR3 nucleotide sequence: TGTGCCAGTAGTGACAGGCCGGGAGGAGAGACCCAGTACTTC.

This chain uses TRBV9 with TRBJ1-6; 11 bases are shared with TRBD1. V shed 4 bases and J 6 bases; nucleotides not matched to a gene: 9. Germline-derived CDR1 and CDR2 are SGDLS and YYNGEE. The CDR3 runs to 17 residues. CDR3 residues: CASSPIEGQGGNSPLHF. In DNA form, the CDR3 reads TGTGCCAGCAGCCCAATTGAGGGACAGGGGGGTAATTCACCCCTCCACTTT.

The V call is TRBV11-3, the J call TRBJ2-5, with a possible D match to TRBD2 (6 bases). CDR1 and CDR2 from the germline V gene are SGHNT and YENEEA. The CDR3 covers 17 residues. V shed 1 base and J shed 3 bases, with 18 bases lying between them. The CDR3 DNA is TGTGCCAGCAGCTTAGGAGGAAAAGGGCGGGGTGAAGAGACCCAGTACTTC. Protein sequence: CASSLGGKGRGEETQYF.

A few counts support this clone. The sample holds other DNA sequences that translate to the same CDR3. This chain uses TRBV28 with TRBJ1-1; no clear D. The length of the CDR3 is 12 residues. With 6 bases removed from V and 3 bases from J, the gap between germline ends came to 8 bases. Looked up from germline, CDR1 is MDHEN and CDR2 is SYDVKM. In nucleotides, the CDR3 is TGTGCCAGCAGATCAAGGGACACTGAAGCTTTCTTT. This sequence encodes CASRSRDTEAFF.

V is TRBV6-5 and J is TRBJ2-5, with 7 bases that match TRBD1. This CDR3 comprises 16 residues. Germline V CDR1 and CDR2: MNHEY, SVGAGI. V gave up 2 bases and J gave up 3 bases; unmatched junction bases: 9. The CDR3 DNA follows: TGTGCCAGCAGTTACGGCTCAGGGGGTTTGGAAGAGACCCAGTACTTC. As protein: CASSYGSGGLEETQYF.

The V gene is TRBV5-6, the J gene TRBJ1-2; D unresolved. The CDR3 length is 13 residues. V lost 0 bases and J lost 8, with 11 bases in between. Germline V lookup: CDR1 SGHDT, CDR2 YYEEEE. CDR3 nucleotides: TGTGCCAGCAGCTTGGCAGGCAGGAGCGGCTACACCTTC. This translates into CASSLAGRSGYTF.

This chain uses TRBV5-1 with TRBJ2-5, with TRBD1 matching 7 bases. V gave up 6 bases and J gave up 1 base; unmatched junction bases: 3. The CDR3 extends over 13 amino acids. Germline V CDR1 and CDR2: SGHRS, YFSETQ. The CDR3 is CASTGGLQETQYF. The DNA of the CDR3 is TGCGCCAGCACAGGGGGTCTCCAAGAGACCCAGTACTTC. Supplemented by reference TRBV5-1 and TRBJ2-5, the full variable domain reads KAGVTQTPRYLIKTRGQQVTLSCSPISGHRSVSWYQQTPGQGLQFLFEYFSETQRNKGNFPGRFSGRQFSNSRSEMNVSTLELGDSALYLCASTGGLQETQYFGPGTRLLVL.

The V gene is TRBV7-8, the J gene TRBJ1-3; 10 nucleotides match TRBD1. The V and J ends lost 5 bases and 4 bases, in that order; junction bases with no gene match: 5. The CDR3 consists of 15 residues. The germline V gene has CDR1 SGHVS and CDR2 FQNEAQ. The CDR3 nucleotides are TGTGCCAGCAGCACTGACAGGGGGCAGGGAAACACCATATATTTT. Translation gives CASSTDRGQGNTIYF.

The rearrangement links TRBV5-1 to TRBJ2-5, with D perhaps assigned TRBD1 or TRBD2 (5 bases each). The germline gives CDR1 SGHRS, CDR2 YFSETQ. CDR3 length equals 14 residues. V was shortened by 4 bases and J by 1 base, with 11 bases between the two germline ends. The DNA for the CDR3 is TGCGCCAGCAGCCACTCAGGGACCCAAGAGACCCAGTACTTC. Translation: CASSHSGTQETQYF.

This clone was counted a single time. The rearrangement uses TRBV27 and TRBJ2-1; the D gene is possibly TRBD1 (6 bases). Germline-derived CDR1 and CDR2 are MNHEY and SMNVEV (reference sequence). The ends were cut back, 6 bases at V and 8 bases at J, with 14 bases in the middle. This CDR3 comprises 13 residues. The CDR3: CASREQGVDEQFF. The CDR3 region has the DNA TGTGCCAGCAGGGAACAGGGAGTAGATGAGCAGTTCTTC.

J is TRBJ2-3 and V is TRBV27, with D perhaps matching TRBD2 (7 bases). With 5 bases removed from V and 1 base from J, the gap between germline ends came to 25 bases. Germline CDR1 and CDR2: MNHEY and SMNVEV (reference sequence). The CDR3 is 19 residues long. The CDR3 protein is CASSTLSARRGGGTDTQYF. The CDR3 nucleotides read TGTGCCAGCAGTACACTTTCCGCCAGAAGAGGGGGGGGCACAGATACGCAGTATTTT.

The CDR3 protein is CASSQRRPPGGRETQYF. The CDR3 coding sequence is TGTGCCAGCAGCCAAAGACGGCCTCCGGGAGGACGAGAGACCCAGTACTTC. The rearrangement links TRBV14 to TRBJ2-5; 7 nucleotides line up with TRBD2. CDR3 length: 17 amino acids. J lost 4 bases, V lost 2 bases, and 13 bases had no gene match. The germline V gene has CDR1 SGHDN and CDR2 FVKESK.